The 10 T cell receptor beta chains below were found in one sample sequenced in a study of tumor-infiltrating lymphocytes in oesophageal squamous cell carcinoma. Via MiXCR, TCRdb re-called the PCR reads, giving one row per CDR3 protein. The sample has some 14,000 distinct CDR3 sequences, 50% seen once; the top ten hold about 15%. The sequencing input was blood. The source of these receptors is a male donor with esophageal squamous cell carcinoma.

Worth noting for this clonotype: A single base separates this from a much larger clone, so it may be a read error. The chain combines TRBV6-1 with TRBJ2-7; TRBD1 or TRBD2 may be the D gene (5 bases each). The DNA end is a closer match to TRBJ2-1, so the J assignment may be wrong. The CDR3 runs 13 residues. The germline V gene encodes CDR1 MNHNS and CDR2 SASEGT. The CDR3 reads CASSSRGSGEQFF. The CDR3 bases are TGTGCCAGCAGTTCCCGGGGCTCGGGAGAGCAGTTCTTC.

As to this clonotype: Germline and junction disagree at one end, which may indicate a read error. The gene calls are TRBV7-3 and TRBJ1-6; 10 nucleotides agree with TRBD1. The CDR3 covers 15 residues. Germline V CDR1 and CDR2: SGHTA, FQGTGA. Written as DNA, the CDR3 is TGTGCCAGCAGCGTCACCGGGACAGGGGCCAGTGAGCAGTACTTT. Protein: CASSVTGTGASEQYF. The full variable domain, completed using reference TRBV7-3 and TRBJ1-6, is GAGVSQTPSNKVTEKGKYVELRCDPISGHTALYWYRQSLGQGPEFLIYFQGTGAADDSGLPNDRFFAVRPEGSVSTLKIQRTERGDSAVYLCASSVTGTGASEQYFGNGTRLTVT.

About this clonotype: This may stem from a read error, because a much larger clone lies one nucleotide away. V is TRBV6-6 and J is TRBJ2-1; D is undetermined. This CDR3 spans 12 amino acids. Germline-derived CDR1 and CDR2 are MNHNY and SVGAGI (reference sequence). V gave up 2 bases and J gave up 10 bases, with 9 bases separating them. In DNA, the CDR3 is TGTGCCAGCAGTTACATGGCCTACGAGCAGTTCTTC. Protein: CASSYMAYEQFF.

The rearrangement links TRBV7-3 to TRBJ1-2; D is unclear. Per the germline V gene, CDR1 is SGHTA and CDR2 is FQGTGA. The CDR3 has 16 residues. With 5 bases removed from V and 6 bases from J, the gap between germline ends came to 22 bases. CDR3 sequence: CASSIIGVTPQDGYTF. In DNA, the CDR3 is TGTGCCAGCAGCATAATAGGTGTCACGCCACAAGATGGCTACACCTTC.

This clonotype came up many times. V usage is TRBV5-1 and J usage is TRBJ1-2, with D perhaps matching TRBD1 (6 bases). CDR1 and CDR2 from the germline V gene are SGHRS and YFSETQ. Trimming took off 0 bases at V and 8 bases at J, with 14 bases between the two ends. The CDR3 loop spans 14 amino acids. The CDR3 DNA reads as TGCGCCAGCAGCTTGGCCCAGGGGACGGGAGGCTACACCTTC. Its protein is CASSLAQGTGGYTF. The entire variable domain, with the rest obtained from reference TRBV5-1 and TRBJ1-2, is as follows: KAGVTQTPRYLIKTRGQQVTLSCSPISGHRSVSWYQQTPGQGLQFLFEYFSETQRNKGNFPGRFSGRQFSNSRSEMNVSTLELGDSALYLCASSLAQGTGGYTFGSGTRLTVV.

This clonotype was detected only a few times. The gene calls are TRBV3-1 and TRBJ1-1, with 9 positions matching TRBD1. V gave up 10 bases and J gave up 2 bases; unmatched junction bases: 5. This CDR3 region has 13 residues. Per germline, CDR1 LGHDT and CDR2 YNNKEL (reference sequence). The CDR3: CATRDRANTEAFF. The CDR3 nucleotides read TGTGCCACAAGGGACAGGGCTAACACTGAAGCTTTCTTT.

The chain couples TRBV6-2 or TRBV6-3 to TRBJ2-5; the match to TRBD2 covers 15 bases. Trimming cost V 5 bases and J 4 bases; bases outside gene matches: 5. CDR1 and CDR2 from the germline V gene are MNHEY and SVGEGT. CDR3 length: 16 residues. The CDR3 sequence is CASSGLAGGSRETQYF. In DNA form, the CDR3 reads TGTGCCAGCAGTGGACTAGCGGGAGGGTCCCGAGAGACCCAGTACTTC.

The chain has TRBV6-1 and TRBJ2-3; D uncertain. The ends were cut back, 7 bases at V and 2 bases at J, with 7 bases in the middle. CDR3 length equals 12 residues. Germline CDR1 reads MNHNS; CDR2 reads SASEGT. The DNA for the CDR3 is TGTGCCAGCACCCCCCCCACAGATACGCAGTATTTT. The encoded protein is CASTPPTDTQYF.

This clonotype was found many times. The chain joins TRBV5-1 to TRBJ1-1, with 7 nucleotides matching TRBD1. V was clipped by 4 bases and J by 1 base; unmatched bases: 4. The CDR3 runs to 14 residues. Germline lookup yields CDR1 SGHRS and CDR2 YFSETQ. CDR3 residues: CASSPGQRNTEAFF. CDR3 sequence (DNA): TGCGCCAGCAGCCCGGGACAGAGGAACACTGAAGCTTTCTTT.

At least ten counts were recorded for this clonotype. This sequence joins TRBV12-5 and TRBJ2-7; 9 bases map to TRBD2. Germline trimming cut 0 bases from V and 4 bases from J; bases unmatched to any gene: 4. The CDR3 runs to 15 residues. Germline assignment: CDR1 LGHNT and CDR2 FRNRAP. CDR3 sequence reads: CASGLVGREGYEQYF. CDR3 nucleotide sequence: TGTGCTAGTGGTTTGGTAGGGCGGGAGGGGTACGAGCAGTACTTC.